Listed below are T cell receptor beta chains from one sample, sequenced in a study of circulating CD8 cells and anti-PD-1 response in melanoma. In TCRdb, the reads were re-called with MiXCR into one record per CDR3 protein. The sample includes 600 or so distinct CDR3 sequences, over 9.5% of them seen just once. The sample consisted of CD8+ T cells from PBMCs, taken at baseline or after one month of anti-PD-1 therapy (not recorded which). These receptors were collected from a human donor with melanoma. The CDR3 runs from the conserved cysteine through the conserved F or W. The order of the fields is D gene, clone size, V gene, J gene, CDR3 protein, CDR3 DNA. A D gene is named only where the DNA matches it firmly. Clone size is shown for a subset of rows, as once, few, many or a class of expanded clone.

D gene: TRBD2; clone size: NA; V gene: TRBV25-1; J gene: TRBJ2-1; CDR3 protein: CASSPSRTSGSRGYNEQFF; CDR3 DNA: TGTGCCAGCAGCCCTTCCCGGACTAGCGGGAGTCGAGGATACAATGAGCAGTTCTTC
D gene: NA; clone size: NA; V gene: TRBV7-9; J gene: TRBJ1-2; CDR3 protein: CASSLARTSPGDGYTF; CDR3 DNA: TGTGCCAGCAGCTTAGCGAGGACGTCGCCGGGGGATGGCTACACCTTC
D gene: NA; clone size: large; V gene: TRBV19; J gene: TRBJ2-7; CDR3 protein: CASSISDGSYYEQYF; CDR3 DNA: TGTGCCAGTAGTATCAGCGACGGCAGCTACTACGAGCAGTACTTC
D gene: TRBD2; clone size: NA; V gene: TRBV19; J gene: TRBJ2-1; CDR3 protein: CASTPLSGRDYNEQFF; CDR3 DNA: TGTGCCAGTACTCCTCTCAGCGGGAGAGACTACAATGAGCAGTTCTTC
D gene: NA; clone size: large; V gene: TRBV29-1; J gene: TRBJ2-7; CDR3 protein: CSVEGPVNLNEQYF; CDR3 DNA: TGCAGCGTTGAAGGGCCCGTGAATTTGAACGAGCAGTACTTC
D gene: TRBD2; clone size: medium-sized; V gene: TRBV27; J gene: TRBJ2-1; CDR3 protein: CASTTGGQEQFF; CDR3 DNA: TGTGCCAGCACTACGGGGGGGCAAGAGCAGTTCTTC
D gene: NA; clone size: medium-sized; V gene: TRBV25-1; J gene: TRBJ1-3; CDR3 protein: CASTGVVGNTIYF; CDR3 DNA: TGTGCCAGCACCGGGGTGGTGGGAAACACCATATATTTT
D gene: NA; clone size: medium-sized; V gene: TRBV4-1; J gene: TRBJ1-1; CDR3 protein: CASSQDSAGAQNTEAFF; CDR3 DNA: TGCGCCAGCAGCCAAGACTCTGCAGGGGCCCAGAACACTGAAGCTTTCTTT
D gene: NA; clone size: medium-sized; V gene: TRBV6-2/TRBV6-3; J gene: TRBJ2-3; CDR3 protein: CASRITDTQYF; CDR3 DNA: TGTGCCAGCAGAATCACAGATACGCAGTATTTT
D gene: NA; clone size: medium-sized; V gene: TRBV7-3; J gene: TRBJ2-2; CDR3 protein: CASSSGGTGELFF; CDR3 DNA: TGTGCCAGCAGCTCGGGTGGGACCGGGGAGCTGTTTTTT
D gene: TRBD1; clone size: medium-sized; V gene: TRBV28; J gene: TRBJ2-5; CDR3 protein: CASSADRGQGETQYF; CDR3 DNA: TGTGCCAGCAGTGCGGACAGGGGGCAGGGGGAGACCCAGTACTTC